This T cell receptor (beta chain) was found in a study of spatial heterogeneity in lung cancer. The overall study: The study consistently detected more beta-chain than alpha-chain sequences. General study points: For expanded intratumoral alpha and beta TCRs, counts tracked tumor mutation counts.

This clonotype showed up many times. Its target is unknown. At one end the junction does not follow the germline gene, possibly because of a read error. CDR1 and CDR2 from the germline V gene are LGHNT and FRNRAP. The CDR3 length is 13 residues. The presence of a unique molecular identifier marked each TCR cDNA molecule. One entry per CDR3 protein results from TCRdb running MiXCR on the 5' RACE reads. Among 14,000 or so distinct CDR3 sequences listed, 4.7% were seen once. Time point reported: sample taken at primary tumor resection. Whole RNA was taken from tumor, nontumor lung or frozen PBMC; it was then sequenced unsorted.

The chain uses TRBV12-5 and TRBJ1-6; no reliable D call. The clonotype was recovered from a female donor with early-stage non-small cell lung cancer. The source material was lung tumor tissue, sampled at surgery. CDR3: CTSGLVLNSPLHF. The CDR3 bases are TGTACTAGTGGTTTGGTCCTAAATTCACCCCTCCACTTT.